The sequence of this T cell receptor beta chain was determined in a study of naive and memory T cell subsets. Germline assignment: CDR1 LNHDA and CDR2 SQIVND (reference sequence). Trimming removed 3 bases from V and 8 bases from J; junction bases left unmatched: 23. The CDR3 is 20 amino acids. Sequential positive selection took CD4 T cells first, then CD8 T cells. Notes on this clonotype: Its antigen is still unknown.

An equimolar mix of two oligonucleotides served as the beta constant-region primer for TRBC1 and TRBC2. A single record per CDR3 protein comes from TCRdb applying MiXCR to the UMI-ligation and nested PCR reads. The sample records 23,000 or so distinct CDR3 sequences, roughly 9.6% being singletons. General study findings and limits: Diversity fell and Gini index rose from naive through CM, EM, EMRA.

Sequencing was done on a sample of central memory CD8+ T cells from blood. The chain uses TRBV19 and TRBJ2-1; TRBD2 aligns across 9 bases. This clonotype was sampled from a human donor in good health. The chain's CDR3 is CASSIVRRASGTLAHDEQFF. As DNA, the CDR3 is TGTGCCAGTAGTATTGTCCGTCGGGCTAGCGGGACCCTGGCGCACGATGAGCAGTTCTTC.